Given below is one TCR beta chain in context. TCRdb's table, derived via immunoSEQ multiplex PCR, lists solely in-frame clones and lacks some. The table records 90,000 to 100,000 clones, approximately 80% of them present only once. The sample is drawn from a study of control samples from healthy donors and cancer patients. Specimen: blood. The source is a woman in her twenties or thirties in good health.

The CDR3 DNA reads TGTGCCATCAGTGAGTCGGTGACAGGGGCGCGATCCAAATCTGGAAACACCATATATTTT. As protein: CAISESVTGARSKSGNTIYF. This chain uses TRBV10-3 with TRBJ1-3, with TRBD1 matching 8 bases. The CDR3 is 20 amino acids. The germline CDR1 and CDR2 sequences are ENHRY and SYGVKD. V shed 0 bases, J shed 1 base, and the junction held 14 bases outside the gene matches.